Listed below are T cell receptor beta chains from one sample, sequenced in a study of glioma-infiltrating T cells. Via MiXCR, TCRdb re-called the multiplex PCR reads, giving one row per CDR3 protein. The data show tens of thousands of distinct CDR3 sequences, around 40% seen once. The sequencing input was glioma tissue, nonneoplastic brain tissue, or PBMCs (not recorded which). These receptors originate from a human donor with low-grade glioma or glioblastoma, undergoing nonglioma brain surgery, or in good health (not recorded which). Both conserved end residues are part of each CDR3. D genes are given only for firm matches. Clone size, where shown, is once, few, many, or a class for clones that have expanded.

j_call d_call v_call clone_size cdr3_nt cdr3_aa
TRBJ2-3 NA TRBV6-2/TRBV6-3 NA TGTGCCAGCAGTGGAGTATTGGATCTTACCACAGATACGCAGTATTTT CASSGVLDLTTDTQYF
TRBJ2-5 NA TRBV7-3 NA TGTGCCAGCAGCTTAACGCGCCAAGATACCCAGTACTTC CASSLTRQDTQYF
TRBJ1-3 NA TRBV12-3/TRBV12-4 many TGTGCCAGCAGCGGGCAGAATGGAAACACCATATATTTT CASSGQNGNTIYF
TRBJ2-3 NA TRBV4-1 NA TGCGCCAGCAGCTTAGCGGTCGGGGGCAGATATACGCAGTATTTT CASSLAVGGRYTQYF
TRBJ2-7 NA TRBV6-1 many TGTGCCAGCAGTGCCGGGACAACAACCTACGAGCAGTACTTC CASSAGTTTYEQYF
TRBJ2-1 NA TRBV28 NA TGTGCCAGCGGCCCTACCTACAATGAGCAGTTCTTC CASGPTYNEQFF
TRBJ1-2 NA TRBV20-1 NA TGCAGTGCTAGAGATTTGGTACGGGGTACCTATGGCTACACCTTC CSARDLVRGTYGYTF
TRBJ1-1 NA TRBV11-2 many TGTGCCAGCAGCTTAGCTGCCCAGTTTGGGACTGAAGCTTTCTTT CASSLAAQFGTEAFF
TRBJ1-5 NA TRBV7-2 NA TGTGCCAGCAGCTTGGATAGCGATCAGCCCCAGCATTTT CASSLDSDQPQHF
TRBJ1-5 NA TRBV6-1 once TGTGCCATCAGTGAGGGGCGAGATAGCAGTCACCCCCAGCATTTT CAISEGRDSSHPQHF
TRBJ2-5 TRBD1 TRBV5-6 many TGTGCCAGCAGCTTGCCAGGGGGCGCCCCGAAGACCCAGTACTTC CASSLPGGAPKTQYF
TRBJ2-4 NA TRBV11-2 few TGTGCCAGCAGCTTAGTCTTTTCTGGGGGGGCAGGCAAAAACATTCAGTACTTC CASSLVFSGGAGKNIQYF
TRBJ2-3 NA TRBV6-1 NA TGTGCCAGCACCACTCATGACAGACTCTATAGGAGCCCCACAGATACGCATTATTTT CASTTHDRLYRSPTDTHYF
TRBJ2-1 NA TRBV7-6 NA TGCGCCAGCAGCTTAGCTCCGCACCGGGACTGGTACAATGAGCAGTTCTTC CASSLAPHRDWYNEQFF
TRBJ2-5 NA TRBV18 many TGTGCCAGCTCACCGACAGACCAAGAGACCCAGTACTTC CASSPTDQETQYF
TRBJ2-1 TRBD2 TRBV20-1 many TGCAGTGCTAAAGGACTAGCGGGAGAGCTAGGTGAGCAGTTCTTC CSAKGLAGELGEQFF
TRBJ1-1 NA TRBV7-9 many TGTGCCAGCAGCTTAGTTCCAGCAGGTAGGAACACTGAAGCTTTCTTT CASSLVPAGRNTEAFF
TRBJ1-1 TRBD1 TRBV5-1 NA TGCGCCAGCAGCCCCCGGGACAGCGAAGGTCCCTCCCCCATGAACACTGAAGCTTTCTTT CASSPRDSEGPSPMNTEAFF
TRBJ1-5 TRBD1 TRBV10-1 NA TGCGCCAGCAGTGAGTCCCAGGGGGGGCCCCAGCATTTT CASSESQGGPQHF
TRBJ1-5 TRBD1 TRBV7-2 NA TGTGCCAGCAGCTTAAGACAGGGCGGAAATCAGACCCAGCATTTT CASSLRQGGNQTQHF
TRBJ2-1 TRBD1 TRBV12-5 many TGTGCTAGTGGGACCGGGACAGGGGGCATCTATGAGCAGTTCTTC CASGTGTGGIYEQFF
TRBJ1-5 TRBD1 TRBV9 many TGTGCCAGCAGCGCACAGGGGGCGGGCAATCAGCCCCAGCATTTT CASSAQGAGNQPQHF
TRBJ1-2 TRBD1 TRBV12-3/TRBV12-4 many TGTGCCAGCAGTTTAGCGCTGGGTGGGGACAGGGGAAGCTATGGCTACACCTTC CASSLALGGDRGSYGYTF
TRBJ1-6 NA TRBV6-2/TRBV6-3 NA TGTGCCAGCAGGCTTGACAGAGATTCACCCCCACACTTT CASRLDRDSPPHF
TRBJ2-7 TRBD2 TRBV2 many TGTGCCAGCCCACTAGCGGGTGAAACCTACGAGCAGTACTTC CASPLAGETYEQYF
TRBJ1-2 TRBD1 TRBV28 many TGTGCCAGCAGCAGGGACAGGGGCCTCTATGGCTACACCTTC CASSRDRGLYGYTF
TRBJ2-5 TRBD2 TRBV7-3 many TGTGCCAGCAGTCCTGTACCAGCGGGAGCACCCGGAGAGACCCAGTACTTC CASSPVPAGAPGETQYF
TRBJ2-2 TRBD1 TRBV29-1 few TGCAGCGTTGTACGAGGGGGCTCCGGGGAGCTGTTTTTT CSVVRGGSGELFF
TRBJ2-7 TRBD2 TRBV20-1 NA TGCAGTGCTAGCTGGACTAGCGGGGTCCCAAGCTCCTACGAGCAGTACTTC CSASWTSGVPSSYEQYF
TRBJ2-1 TRBD1 TRBV27 NA TGTGCCGGCAGTTTCGATCCTACAGGGGGCGGTGAGCAGTTCTTC CAGSFDPTGGGEQFF
TRBJ2-1 NA TRBV2 many TGTGCCAGCAGTGACGAGCGGCGGACCAATGAGCAGTTCTTC CASSDERRTNEQFF